The next 9 T cell receptor beta chains were all read from a single sample in a study of cytomegalovirus exposure and HLA in healthy donors. PCR primers comprised 60 Vbeta and 13 Jbeta primers. Sequenced by immunoSEQ multiplex PCR; TCRdb stores in-frame clones only, minus some. The sample holds around 100,000 clones. The sample taken for sequencing was PBMCs. These receptors all come from a young man in good health and CMV-seronegative.

This chain joins TRBV27 and TRBJ1-5; D remains unclear. Trimming removed 6 bases from V and 3 bases from J, with 18 bases in between. CDR1 is MNHEY and CDR2 is SMNVEV in the germline V gene (reference sequence). CDR3 length: 16 amino acids. This chain's CDR3 is CASSLRVGLANQPQHF. The CDR3 coding sequence is TGTGCCAGCAGCTTACGGGTGGGTCTAGCCAATCAGCCCCAGCATTTT.

The chain couples TRBV12-5 to TRBJ2-7; D is possibly TRBD2 (7 bases). Between the trimmed V and J ends, which lost 0 bases and 0 bases, there was a span of 18 bases. The CDR3 is 18 amino acids. From germline, CDR1 is LGHNT and CDR2 FRNRAP. The CDR3 loop is CASGLVLGGGSISYEQYF. DNA of the CDR3: TGTGCTAGTGGTTTGGTACTCGGCGGGGGCAGTATCTCCTACGAGCAGTACTTC. Based on the CDR3 plus reference TRBV12-5 and TRBJ2-7, the full variable domain is DARVTQTPRHKVTEMGQEVTMRCQPILGHNTVFWYRQTMMQGLELLAYFRNRAPLDDSGMPKDRFSAEMPDATLATLKIQPSEPRDSAVYFCASGLVLGGGSISYEQYFGPGTRLTVT.

The chain employs TRBV30 and TRBJ2-1, with D possibly matching TRBD2 (5 bases). The V end lost 5 bases, the J end lost 0 bases, and 14 bases lay between the germline ends. The CDR3 has 15 residues. From germline, CDR1 is GTSNPN and CDR2 SVGIG (reference sequence). CDR3 in DNA: TGTGCCTGGGCGGGTGGGCTGAGCTCCTACAATGAGCAGTTCTTC. This gives the protein CAWAGGLSSYNEQFF. Filled out from reference TRBV30 and TRBJ2-1, the complete variable domain reads SQTIHQWPATLVQPVGSPLSLECTVEGTSNPNLYWYRQAAGRGLQLLFYSVGIGQISSEVPQNLSASRPQDRQFILSSKKLLLSDSGFYLCAWAGGLSSYNEQFFGPGTRLTVL.

The chain recombines TRBV19 with TRBJ1-1; 9 nucleotides agree with TRBD1. The ends lost 6 bases at V and 4 bases at J; junction bases unmatched: 18. The CDR3 loop spans 18 amino acids. Germline CDR1 is LNHDA and CDR2 is SQIVND (reference sequence). The CDR3 bases are TGTGCCAGTAGGCCCCGCATCGGACAGGGGATTCCCCTCACTGAAGCTTTCTTT. Amino acids: CASRPRIGQGIPLTEAFF.

The rearrangement joins TRBV6-1 to TRBJ2-2, with 8 bases matching TRBD2. The germline V gene has CDR1 MNHNS and CDR2 SASEGT. This CDR3 contains 18 residues. V dropped 2 bases and J dropped 3; count of bases not matched to a gene: 11. The CDR3 sequence is CASSEQTSARLYTGELFF. Written as DNA, the CDR3 is TGTGCCAGCAGTGAACAGACTAGCGCCCGCCTGTACACCGGGGAGCTGTTTTTT.

The chain combines TRBV5-1 with TRBJ1-2; TRBD1 aligns across 9 bases. The CDR3 covers 15 residues. Unmatched junction bases numbered 8, after V lost 4 bases and J lost 4 bases. CDR1 and CDR2 (germline): SGHRS, YFSETQ. DNA of the CDR3: TGCGCCAGCAGCGACCGACAGGGGGTTAGCTATGGCTACACCTTC. Its translation is CASSDRQGVSYGYTF.

The J gene is TRBJ2-5, the V gene TRBV30; 9 nucleotides match TRBD2. V dropped 1 base and J dropped 4; count of bases not matched to a gene: 1. Germline V CDR1 and CDR2: GTSNPN, SVGIG (reference sequence). This CDR3 comprises 13 residues. The DNA of the CDR3 is TGTGCCTGGAGTGAAGCGGGGGGAGAGACCCAGTACTTC. Translating gives CAWSEAGGETQYF.

The V gene is TRBV18, the J gene TRBJ2-5; D might be TRBD2 (5 bases). The CDR3 is 15 residues long. Germline V gives CDR1 KGHSH, CDR2 LQKENI. V was cut by 0 bases and J by 7 bases, with 15 bases left in between. The CDR3 DNA reads TGTGCCAGCTCACCACCGAGGCAACCCCGGGGGACCCAGTACTTC. Amino acids: CASSPPRQPRGTQYF.

The CDR3 spells CASSQDSAQGVLYF. The CDR3 nucleotides read TGTGCCAGCAGCCAAGATTCAGCGCAGGGGGTACTTTACTTC. The rearrangement joins TRBV4-2 to TRBJ2-5, with 7 bases matching TRBD1. Germline V gives CDR1 LGHNA, CDR2 YNFKEQ. With 0 bases clipped from V and 14 bases from J, the junction kept 12 bases outside the gene matches. This CDR3 contains 14 residues.